This TCR beta chain is from a study of response to subunit inactivated influenza vaccine. The table lists this clonotype with many counts. Between the trimmed V and J ends, which lost 4 bases and 8 bases, there was a span of 6 bases. There are 11 residues in the CDR3. Germline CDR1 reads ENHRY; CDR2 reads SYGVKD. TCRdb recomputed calls from the RT-PCR reads with MiXCR, one row per CDR3 protein. The data contain 500,000 to 600,000 distinct CDR3 sequences, 12% of them singletons. This chain joins TRBV10-3 and TRBJ2-1; D gene uncertain. The sequence derives from a man in his fifties who received an inactivated influenza vaccine. The material was PBMCs from blood, obtained on the day of vaccination. CDR3 in DNA: TGTGCCATCAGTGCCGGTCATGAGCAGTTCTTC. Protein: CAISAGHEQFF.